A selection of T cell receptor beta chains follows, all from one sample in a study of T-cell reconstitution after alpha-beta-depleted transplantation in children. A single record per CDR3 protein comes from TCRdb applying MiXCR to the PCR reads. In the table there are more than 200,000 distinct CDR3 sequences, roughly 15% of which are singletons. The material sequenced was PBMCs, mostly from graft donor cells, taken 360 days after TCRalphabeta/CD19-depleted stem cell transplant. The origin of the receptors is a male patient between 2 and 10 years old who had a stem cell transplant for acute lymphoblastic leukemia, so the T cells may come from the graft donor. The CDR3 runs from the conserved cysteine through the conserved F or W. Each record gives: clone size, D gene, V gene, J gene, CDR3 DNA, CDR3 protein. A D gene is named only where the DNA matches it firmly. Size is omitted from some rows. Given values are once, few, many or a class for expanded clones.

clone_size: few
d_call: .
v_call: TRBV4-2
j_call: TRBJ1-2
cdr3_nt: TGTGCCAGCAGCCAGGGGACACATGGCTACACCTTC
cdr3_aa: CASSQGTHGYTF

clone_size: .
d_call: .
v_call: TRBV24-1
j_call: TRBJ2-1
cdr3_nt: TGTGCCACCAGCACAGAACTCTACAATGAGCAGTTCTTC
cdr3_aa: CATSTELYNEQFF

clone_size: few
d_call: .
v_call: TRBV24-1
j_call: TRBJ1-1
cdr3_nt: TGTGCCACCAGTGGACTTTATAGGGGTTACATGAACACTGAAGCTTTCTTT
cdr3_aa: CATSGLYRGYMNTEAFF

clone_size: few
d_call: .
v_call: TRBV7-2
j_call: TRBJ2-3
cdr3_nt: TGTGCCAGCAGCTTACCCCGGGACTCCAGCACAGATACGCAGTATTTT
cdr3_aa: CASSLPRDSSTDTQYF

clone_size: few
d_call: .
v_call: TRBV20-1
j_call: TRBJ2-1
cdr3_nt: TGCAGTGCAGACCGACAGGCAGATTCCTCCTACAATGAGCAGTTCTTC
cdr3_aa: CSADRQADSSYNEQFF

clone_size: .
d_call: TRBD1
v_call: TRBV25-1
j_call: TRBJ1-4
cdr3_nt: TGTGCCAGCAGCCTCGAGGGGGACAGCAATGAAAAACTGTTTTTT
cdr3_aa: CASSLEGDSNEKLFF

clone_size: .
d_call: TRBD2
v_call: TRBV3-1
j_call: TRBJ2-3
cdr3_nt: TGTGCCAGCAGCCAAGTAATTAGGCGGCGGGGGGACATTGATACGCAGTATTTT
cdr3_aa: CASSQVIRRRGDIDTQYF

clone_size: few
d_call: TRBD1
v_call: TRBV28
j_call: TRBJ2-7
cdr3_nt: TGTGCCAGCAGAGCCGGGACAGGGGCCGGTGGGAGCGAGCAGTACTTC
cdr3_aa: CASRAGTGAGGSEQYF

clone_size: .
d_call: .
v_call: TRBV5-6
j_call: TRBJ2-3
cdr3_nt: TGTGCCAGCAGCTTAACCCCCGGGGACATGGCAGATACGCAGTATTTT
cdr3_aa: CASSLTPGDMADTQYF

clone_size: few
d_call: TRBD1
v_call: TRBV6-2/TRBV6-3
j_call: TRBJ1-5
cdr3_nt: TGTGCCAGCAGTTACCCCGGACAGGGGGGTAGAAATCAGCCCCAGCATTTT
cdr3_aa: CASSYPGQGGRNQPQHF

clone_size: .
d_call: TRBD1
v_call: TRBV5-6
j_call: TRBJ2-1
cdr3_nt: TGTGCCAGCAGCTGGACAGGGTTGGGTGAGCAGTTCTTC
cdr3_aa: CASSWTGLGEQFF

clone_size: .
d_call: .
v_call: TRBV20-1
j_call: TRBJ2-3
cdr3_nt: TGCAGTGCTAGTGTCGCCGAGAGCACAGATACGCAGTATTTT
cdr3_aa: CSASVAESTDTQYF

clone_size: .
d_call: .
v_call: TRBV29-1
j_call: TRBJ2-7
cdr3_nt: TGCAGCGTCAATAGCGGAAGCTCCTACGAGCAGTACTTC
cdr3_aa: CSVNSGSSYEQYF

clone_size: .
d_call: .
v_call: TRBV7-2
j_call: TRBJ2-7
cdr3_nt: TGTGCCAGCAGCCCCTCCAGGGGGGGAGCGCAGTACTTC
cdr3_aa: CASSPSRGGAQYF

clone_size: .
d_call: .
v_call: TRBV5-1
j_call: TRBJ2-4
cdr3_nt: TGCGCCAGCAGCTTCCTCTCTGGGGGCTTAGCCAAAAACATTCAGTACTTC
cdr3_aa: CASSFLSGGLAKNIQYF

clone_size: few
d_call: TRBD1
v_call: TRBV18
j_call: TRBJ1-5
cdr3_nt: TGTGCCAGCTCACCATTCAGGGGGGTCTCCGGAGGCAATCAGCCCCAGCATTTT
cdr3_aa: CASSPFRGVSGGNQPQHF

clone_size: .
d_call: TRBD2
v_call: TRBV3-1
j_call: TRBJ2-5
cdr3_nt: TGTGCCAGCAGCCGCGGGACTAGTGAGACCCAGTACTTC
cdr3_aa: CASSRGTSETQYF

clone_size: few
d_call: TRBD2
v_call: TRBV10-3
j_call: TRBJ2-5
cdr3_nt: TGTGCCATCAGTGAGTCCGGCTGGGAGGGCCAAGAGACCCAGTACTTC
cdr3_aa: CAISESGWEGQETQYF

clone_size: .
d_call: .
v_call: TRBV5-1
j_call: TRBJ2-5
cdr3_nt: TGCGCCAGCAGCCAGCGGCTGGGGGCCCAAGAGACCCAGTACTTC
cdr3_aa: CASSQRLGAQETQYF

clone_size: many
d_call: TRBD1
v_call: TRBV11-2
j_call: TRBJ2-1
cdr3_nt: TGTGCCAGCAGCTCGCCCACCGGGACAGGGAAAAATGAGCAGTTCTTC
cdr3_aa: CASSSPTGTGKNEQFF

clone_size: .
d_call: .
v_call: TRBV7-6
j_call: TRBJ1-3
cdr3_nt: TGTGCCAGCAGCTCCAGGAGTCCTGTAAACACCATATATTTT
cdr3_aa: CASSSRSPVNTIYF

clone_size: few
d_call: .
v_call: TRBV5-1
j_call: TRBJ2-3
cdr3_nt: TGCGCCAGCAGCTTACTCCCCGGAGATACGCAGTATTTT
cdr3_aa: CASSLLPGDTQYF

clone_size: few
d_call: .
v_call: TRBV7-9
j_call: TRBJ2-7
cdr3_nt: TGTGCCAGCAGCTTAGCGCTACAGGGAAGGGGCAACTACGAGCAGTACTTC
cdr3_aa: CASSLALQGRGNYEQYF

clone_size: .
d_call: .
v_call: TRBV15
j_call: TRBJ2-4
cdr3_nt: TGTGCCACCAGCAAAACTATCTCGGACATTCAGTACTTC
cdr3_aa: CATSKTISDIQYF

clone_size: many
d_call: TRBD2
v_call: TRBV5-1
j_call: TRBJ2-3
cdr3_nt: TGCGCCAGCAGCTTGGTAGCGGGGGGGCTGAATACGCAGTATTTT
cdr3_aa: CASSLVAGGLNTQYF

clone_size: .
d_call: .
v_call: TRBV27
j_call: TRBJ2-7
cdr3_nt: TGTGCCAGCAGTTACGCAGGGGACAACGAGCAGTACTTC
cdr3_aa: CASSYAGDNEQYF

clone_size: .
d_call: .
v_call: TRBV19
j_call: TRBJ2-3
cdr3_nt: TGTGCCAGTAGGGATCCAGCCACAGATACGCAGTATTTT
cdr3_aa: CASRDPATDTQYF

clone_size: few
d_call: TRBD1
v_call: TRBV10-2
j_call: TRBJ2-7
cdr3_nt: TGCGCCACCAGTCGGGGGACAGGACACGAGCAGTACTTC
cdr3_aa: CATSRGTGHEQYF

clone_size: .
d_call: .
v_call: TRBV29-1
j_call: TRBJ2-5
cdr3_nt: TGCAGCGTTGTTCTGGAGAGAATAAAAGAGACCCAGTACTTC
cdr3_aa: CSVVLERIKETQYF

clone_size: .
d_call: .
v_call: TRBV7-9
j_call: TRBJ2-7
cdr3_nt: TGTGCCAGCAGCCAGCGGGGGAGGGGGCGCATCTACGAGCAGTACTTC
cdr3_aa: CASSQRGRGRIYEQYF

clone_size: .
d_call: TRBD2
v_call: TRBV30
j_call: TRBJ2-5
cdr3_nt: TGTGCCTGGAGTAGGCCTAGCGGGGGGGTAGTACAAGAGACCCAGTACTTC
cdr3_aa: CAWSRPSGGVVQETQYF

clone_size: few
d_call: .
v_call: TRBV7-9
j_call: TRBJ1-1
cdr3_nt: TGTGCCAGCAGCAACCCACCCCCTTTGGGGAAAGCTTTCTTT
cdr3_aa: CASSNPPPLGKAFF

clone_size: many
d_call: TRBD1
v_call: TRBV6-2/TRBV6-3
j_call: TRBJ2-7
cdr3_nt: TGTGCCAGCAGTTACGGGGGACAGGGGTTCGAGCAGTACTTC
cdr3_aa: CASSYGGQGFEQYF

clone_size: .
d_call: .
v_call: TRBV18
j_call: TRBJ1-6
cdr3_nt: TGTGCCAGCTCACCAGCTACCAATTCACCCCTCCACTTT
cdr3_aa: CASSPATNSPLHF

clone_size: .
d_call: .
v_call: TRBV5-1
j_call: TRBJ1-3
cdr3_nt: TGCGCCAGCAGCTGGGGCGAGACTGGAAACACCATATATTTT
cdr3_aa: CASSWGETGNTIYF

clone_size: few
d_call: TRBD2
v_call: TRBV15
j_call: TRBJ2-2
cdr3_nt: TGTGCCACCAGCAGCAGGGTAGCGGGGGGGCCCGGGGAGCTGTTTTTT
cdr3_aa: CATSSRVAGGPGELFF

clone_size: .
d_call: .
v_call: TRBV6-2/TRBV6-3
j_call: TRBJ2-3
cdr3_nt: TGTGCCAGCGGCGAGCTGCCCTTCACAGATACGCAGTATTTT
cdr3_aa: CASGELPFTDTQYF

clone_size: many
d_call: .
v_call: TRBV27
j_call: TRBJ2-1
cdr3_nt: TGTGCCAGCAGACCTCAAAATGACAGAACCGGACTGGTGAGCTCCTACAATGAGCAGTTCTTC
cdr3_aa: CASRPQNDRTGLVSSYNEQFF

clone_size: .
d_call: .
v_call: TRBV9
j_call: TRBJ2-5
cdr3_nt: TGTGCCAGCAGCGTAGGTACTAGCATCCAAGAGACCCAGTACTTC
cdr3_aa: CASSVGTSIQETQYF

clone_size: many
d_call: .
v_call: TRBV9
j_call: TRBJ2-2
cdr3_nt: TGTGCCAGCAGCCTGAGACAGGTTAACACCGGGGAGCTGTTTTTT
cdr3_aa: CASSLRQVNTGELFF

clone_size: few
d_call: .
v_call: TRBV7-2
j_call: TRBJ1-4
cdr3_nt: TGTGCCAGCAGCTTATGGGTGGGAGCAACTAATGAAAAACTGTTTTTT
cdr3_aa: CASSLWVGATNEKLFF

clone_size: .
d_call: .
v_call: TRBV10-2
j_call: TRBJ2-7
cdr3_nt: TGCGCCAGCAGTGACAGGCCTTCCTACGAGCAGTACTTC
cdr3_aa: CASSDRPSYEQYF